This TCR beta chain was found in a study of blood T cell repertoires in COVID-19. In the study overall: Both acute and convalescent COVID-19 samples were obtained from the United States, Italy and Spain.

Source study methods: Reference gene primer amplification in the assay estimated nucleated cell counts. The table came from immunoSEQ multiplex PCR; TCRdb's copy has only in-frame clones and leaves some out. V, J and clone size are taken as reported in that table, and D and trimming were inferred from the DNA itself. The data contain almost 200,000 clones, around 92% of them seen just once; the ten biggest clones take up around 8.9%. Participants' reported clinical history set cohort assignment. The receptor comes from a young woman who had recovered from COVID-19. Input material: PBMCs or T cells enriched from blood (not recorded which).

The CDR3 loop reads CASSDRVYNEQFF. Written as DNA, the CDR3 is TGTGCCAGCAGTGACAGGGTATACAATGAGCAGTTCTTC. The J gene is TRBJ2-1, the V gene TRBV6-1; TRBD1 might be the D (5 bases). CDR3 length equals 13 residues. Germline V gives CDR1 MNHNS, CDR2 SASEGT. The V end lost 3 bases, the J end lost 4 bases, and 7 bases lay between the germline ends.